Below, 14 T cell receptor beta chains from the same sample are listed, as sequenced in a study of blood T cell repertoires in COVID-19. The method was immunoSEQ multiplex PCR; TCRdb's version includes in-frame clones alone and lacks a portion of them. The table lists about 160,000 clones, about 88% of them singletons. Sequenced material: PBMCs or T cells enriched from blood (not recorded which). These receptors came from a woman aged 50 to 60 who had recovered from COVID-19.

V is TRBV4-1 and J is TRBJ2-2; D is possibly TRBD1 (5 bases). V was pared by 4 bases and J by 6 bases, with 15 bases between. The CDR3 loop spans 15 amino acids. In germline, CDR1 is MGHRA, CDR2 YSYEKL. This chain's CDR3 is CASSLSLGDAGELFF. The CDR3 DNA reads as TGCGCCAGCAGCCTCAGTCTAGGGGATGCCGGGGAGCTGTTTTTT.

V and J are TRBV10-1 and TRBJ2-1, with 10 bases aligning to TRBD2. The junction had 9 bases not matched to a gene; V was cut back by 0 bases and J by 7 bases. Germline V gives CDR1 WNHNN, CDR2 SYGVQD (reference sequence). This CDR3 is built from 17 residues. The CDR3 sequence is CASSESSLAGVGNEQFF. The CDR3 nucleotides are TGCGCCAGCAGTGAGTCGAGTCTAGCGGGAGTTGGGAATGAGCAGTTCTTC.

The gene calls are TRBV24-1 and TRBJ2-1; D might be TRBD1 (5 bases). Trimming shortened V by 0 bases and J by 5 bases, and 7 bases separated the two germline ends. This CDR3 spans 14 amino acids. Germline CDR1 and CDR2: KGHDR and SFDVKD. CDR3 DNA: TGTGCCACCAGTGATTTGGAAGGGGACAATGAGCAGTTCTTC. Its translation is CATSDLEGDNEQFF.

The gene calls are TRBV10-1 and TRBJ2-1, with 8 bases aligning to TRBD2. V trimming: 6 bases; J trimming: 8 bases; junction bases outside the gene matches: 6. Germline CDR1 WNHNN, CDR2 SYGVQD (reference sequence). CDR3 length equals 13 residues. The CDR3 region has the DNA TGCGCCAGCAGCGGACTAGCTTGGGATGAGCAGTTCTTC. Protein: CASSGLAWDEQFF.

The rearrangement joins TRBV24-1 to TRBJ2-1; perhaps TRBD2 as D (6 bases). Looked up from germline, CDR1 is KGHDR and CDR2 is SFDVKD. V was trimmed by 2 bases and J by 10 bases, leaving 17 bases between them. This CDR3 region has 15 residues. The CDR3: CATSDWRVTGDEQFF. CDR3 bases: TGTGCCACCAGTGATTGGAGGGTCACGGGCGACGAGCAGTTCTTC.

The V gene is TRBV6-5, the J gene TRBJ1-1, with 7 bases fitting TRBD1. The CDR3 has 16 amino acids. In germline, CDR1 is MNHEY, CDR2 SVGAGI. The J segment lost 1 base and the V segment lost 2 bases, leaving 7 bases of the junction unmatched. The CDR3 sequence: CASSYGLGQQNTEAFF. In DNA form, the CDR3 reads TGTGCCAGCAGTTACGGCCTGGGACAGCAGAACACTGAAGCTTTCTTT.

This clone was recorded only once. This chain uses TRBV19 with TRBJ2-7; TRBD1 aligns across 7 bases. The CDR3 totals 13 residues. Germline lookup yields CDR1 LNHDA and CDR2 SQIVND (reference sequence). V gave up 5 bases and J gave up 4 bases; unmatched junction bases: 5. The CDR3 loop is CASSFGTEYEQYF. The CDR3 region has the DNA TGTGCCAGTAGTTTCGGGACAGAATACGAGCAGTACTTC. Combining the CDR3 with reference TRBV19 and TRBJ2-7 gives the whole variable domain DGGITQSPKYLFRKEGQNVTLSCEQNLNHDAMYWYRQDPGQGLRLIYYSQIVNDFQKGDIAEGYSVSREKKESFPLTVTSAQKNPTAFYLCASSFGTEYEQYFGPGTRLTVT.

The rearrangement uses TRBV19 and TRBJ1-2; D is uncertain. Per germline, CDR1 LNHDA and CDR2 SQIVND (reference sequence). Trimming removed 4 bases from V and 0 bases from J, with 12 bases in between. The CDR3 has 15 residues. The CDR3 loop reads CASSREFSANYGYTF. CDR3 nucleotides: TGTGCCAGTAGTAGAGAGTTTTCAGCTAACTATGGCTACACCTTC.

The chain links TRBV18 to TRBJ2-7, with 7 bases identical to TRBD1. Germline CDR1 reads KGHSH; CDR2 reads LQKENI. With V trimmed by 4 bases and J by 6 bases, 6 bases remained unmatched. The CDR3 spans 13 residues. CDR3 region: CASSLDRVGEQYF. In nucleotides, the CDR3 is TGTGCCAGCTCACTCGACAGGGTGGGCGAGCAGTACTTC.

J is TRBJ2-5 and V is TRBV30; D might be TRBD2 (5 bases). The CDR3 sequence is 13 residues long. V lost 2 bases and J 4 bases, leaving 11 bases between the germline ends. The germline V gene has CDR1 GTSNPN and CDR2 SVGIG (reference sequence). The CDR3 sequence: CAWSHGVLETQYF. CDR3 in DNA: TGTGCCTGGAGTCACGGGGTCCTAGAGACCCAGTACTTC.

The rearrangement uses TRBV6-6 and TRBJ1-6, with D tentatively TRBD1 (5 bases). The ends were cut back, 4 bases at V and 7 bases at J, with 14 bases in the middle. Germline V lookup: CDR1 MNHNY, CDR2 SVGAGI (reference sequence). The CDR3 sequence is 15 residues long. CDR3 coding DNA: TGTGCCAGCAGTTTGATGGGGACTGACAATTCACCCCTCCACTTT. It translates to CASSLMGTDNSPLHF.

This chain links TRBV19 with TRBJ1-4; D call uncertain. CDR3 length: 16 amino acids. Per germline, CDR1 LNHDA and CDR2 SQIVND (reference sequence). V was pared by 3 bases and J by 0 bases, with 11 bases between. The CDR3 DNA is TGTGCCAGTAGTATGGCCGGGATCTCAACTAATGAAAAACTGTTTTTT. This encodes CASSMAGISTNEKLFF. Complete variable domain (other parts from reference TRBV19 and TRBJ1-4): DGGITQSPKYLFRKEGQNVTLSCEQNLNHDAMYWYRQDPGQGLRLIYYSQIVNDFQKGDIAEGYSVSREKKESFPLTVTSAQKNPTAFYLCASSMAGISTNEKLFFGSGTQLSVL.

As DNA, the CDR3 is TGTGCCAGCAGCAGCCAACGGACAGGGGTATACGAGCAGTACTTC. This encodes CASSSQRTGVYEQYF. The genes are TRBV7-8 and TRBJ2-7; 9 bases are shared with TRBD1. This CDR3 has 15 amino acids. Germline CDR1 reads SGHVS; CDR2 reads FQNEAQ. V shed 5 bases and J 4 bases; nucleotides not matched to a gene: 9.

This chain connects TRBV27 to TRBJ1-2; possibly TRBD1 for D (6 bases). CDR3 length equals 11 residues. Trimming shortened V by 5 bases and J by 7 bases, and 8 bases separated the two germline ends. In germline, CDR1 is MNHEY, CDR2 SMNVEV (reference sequence). This chain's CDR3 is CASSRGGGYTF. The CDR3 DNA reads as TGTGCCAGCAGTCGAGGGGGTGGCTACACCTTC.